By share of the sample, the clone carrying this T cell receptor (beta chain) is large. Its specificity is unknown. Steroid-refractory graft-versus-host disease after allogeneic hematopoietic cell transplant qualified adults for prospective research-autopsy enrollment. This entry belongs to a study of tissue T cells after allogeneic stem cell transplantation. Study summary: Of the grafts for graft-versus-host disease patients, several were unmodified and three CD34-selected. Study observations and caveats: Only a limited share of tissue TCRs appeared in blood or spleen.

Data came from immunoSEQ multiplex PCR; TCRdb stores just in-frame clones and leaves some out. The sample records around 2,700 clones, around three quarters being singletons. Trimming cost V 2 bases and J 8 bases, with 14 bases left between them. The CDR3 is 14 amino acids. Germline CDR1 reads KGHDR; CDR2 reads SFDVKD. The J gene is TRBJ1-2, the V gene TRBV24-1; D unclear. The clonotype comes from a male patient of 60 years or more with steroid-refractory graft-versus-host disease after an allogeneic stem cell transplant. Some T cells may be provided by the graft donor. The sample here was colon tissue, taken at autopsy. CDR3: CATSDSRGGWGYTF. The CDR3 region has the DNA TGTGCCACCAGTGATTCCCGAGGAGGATGGGGCTACACCTTC.